The rows below give T cell receptor beta chains drawn from one sample of a study of T-cell memory formation after mild COVID-19. TCRdb used MiXCR to reprocess the 5' RACE reads, holding one entry per CDR3 protein. The data contain a few hundred thousand distinct CDR3 sequences, around a quarter of them singletons. Sequencing input: PBMCs or a T cell subset sorted from them (not recorded which). The origin of the receptors is an adult woman who had mild COVID-19 (a few samples of this study predate the infection). Cell type and time point are not known. Both conserved end residues are part of each CDR3. The order of the fields is D gene, V gene, J gene, clone size, CDR3 protein, CDR3 DNA. A D gene is named only where the DNA matches it firmly. Clone size is shown for a subset of rows, as once, few, many or a class of expanded clone.

D gene: .
V gene: TRBV15
J gene: TRBJ2-5
clone size: few
CDR3 protein: CATSRDHGETQYF
CDR3 DNA: TGTGCCACCAGCAGAGATCACGGCGAGACCCAGTACTTC

D gene: TRBD2
V gene: TRBV29-1
J gene: TRBJ2-5
clone size: .
CDR3 protein: CSVEDTSGSIWETQYF
CDR3 DNA: TGCAGCGTTGAAGATACTAGCGGGAGTATTTGGGAGACCCAGTACTTC

D gene: .
V gene: TRBV20-1
J gene: TRBJ2-7
clone size: few
CDR3 protein: CSANGGATYEQYF
CDR3 DNA: TGCAGTGCTAATGGCGGGGCCACCTACGAGCAGTACTTC

D gene: .
V gene: TRBV12-3/TRBV12-4
J gene: TRBJ2-7
clone size: few
CDR3 protein: CASSLRRSPYEQYF
CDR3 DNA: TGTGCCAGCAGTTTACGGCGTTCGCCCTACGAGCAGTACTTC

D gene: .
V gene: TRBV7-2
J gene: TRBJ2-7
clone size: few
CDR3 protein: CASSPVSGGDRQYF
CDR3 DNA: TGTGCCAGCAGCCCCGTCTCCGGGGGCGATCGGCAGTACTTC

D gene: .
V gene: TRBV15
J gene: TRBJ1-2
clone size: few
CDR3 protein: CATSRDYPLSGYTF
CDR3 DNA: TGTGCCACCAGCAGAGATTATCCCTTATCCGGCTACACCTTC

D gene: .
V gene: TRBV7-9
J gene: TRBJ2-3
clone size: .
CDR3 protein: CASSLGAGYDTDTQYF
CDR3 DNA: TGTGCCAGCAGCTTAGGTGCGGGATACGATACAGATACGCAGTATTTT

D gene: .
V gene: TRBV18
J gene: TRBJ2-1
clone size: .
CDR3 protein: CASSPTGWSEQFF
CDR3 DNA: TGTGCCAGCTCACCAACAGGGTGGAGTGAGCAGTTCTTC

D gene: .
V gene: TRBV20-1
J gene: TRBJ1-6
clone size: .
CDR3 protein: CSARIEGNGYNSPLHF
CDR3 DNA: TGCAGTGCTAGAATTGAGGGGAACGGCTATAATTCACCCCTCCACTTT

D gene: TRBD2
V gene: TRBV25-1
J gene: TRBJ2-3
clone size: few
CDR3 protein: CATEVAGGGTSTDTQYF
CDR3 DNA: TGTGCCACCGAGGTAGCGGGAGGCGGAACTAGCACAGATACGCAGTATTTT

D gene: .
V gene: TRBV11-3
J gene: TRBJ2-7
clone size: few
CDR3 protein: CASSKPTGASVSYEQYF
CDR3 DNA: TGTGCCAGCAGCAAACCCACCGGGGCTAGCGTCTCCTACGAGCAGTACTTC

D gene: .
V gene: TRBV28
J gene: TRBJ2-1
clone size: few
CDR3 protein: CASSLTGAYEQFF
CDR3 DNA: TGTGCCAGCAGTTTAACTGGTGCCTATGAGCAGTTCTTC

D gene: .
V gene: TRBV10-3
J gene: TRBJ1-5
clone size: few
CDR3 protein: CAISESGGLQPQHF
CDR3 DNA: TGTGCCATCAGTGAGTCCGGAGGGCTTCAGCCCCAGCATTTT

D gene: .
V gene: TRBV11-1
J gene: TRBJ2-7
clone size: .
CDR3 protein: CASSLRRNPIYEQYF
CDR3 DNA: TGTGCCAGCAGCTTAAGGAGAAACCCGATTTACGAGCAGTACTTC

D gene: .
V gene: TRBV6-1
J gene: TRBJ1-1
clone size: few
CDR3 protein: CASSESRVGTEAFF
CDR3 DNA: TGTGCCAGCAGTGAATCCAGGGTCGGCACTGAAGCTTTCTTT

D gene: .
V gene: TRBV9
J gene: TRBJ1-1
clone size: few
CDR3 protein: CASSPRGGLNTEAFF
CDR3 DNA: TGTGCCAGCAGCCCGAGGGGTGGGCTGAACACTGAAGCTTTCTTT

D gene: .
V gene: TRBV29-1
J gene: TRBJ2-3
clone size: .
CDR3 protein: CSVDTRIGTDTQYF
CDR3 DNA: TGCAGCGTTGATACTCGGATAGGCACAGATACGCAGTATTTT

D gene: TRBD1
V gene: TRBV24-1
J gene: TRBJ1-2
clone size: .
CDR3 protein: CATSEHRGSYTF
CDR3 DNA: TGTGCCACCAGTGAACACAGGGGAAGCTACACCTTC

D gene: .
V gene: TRBV7-8
J gene: TRBJ1-2
clone size: .
CDR3 protein: CASSLSGAGIYGYTF
CDR3 DNA: TGTGCCAGCAGCTTATCTGGTGCAGGCATCTATGGCTACACCTTC

D gene: TRBD1
V gene: TRBV4-2
J gene: TRBJ2-7
clone size: .
CDR3 protein: CASSQAAGTGSYEQYF
CDR3 DNA: TGTGCCAGCAGCCAAGCCGCAGGGACAGGTTCCTACGAGCAGTACTTC

D gene: TRBD1
V gene: TRBV7-2
J gene: TRBJ2-5
clone size: few
CDR3 protein: CASSFWRGGVKKETQYF
CDR3 DNA: TGTGCCAGCAGCTTCTGGAGAGGGGGCGTAAAAAAAGAGACCCAGTACTTC

D gene: TRBD2
V gene: TRBV4-1
J gene: TRBJ2-1
clone size: .
CDR3 protein: CASSQNLAGGYEQFF
CDR3 DNA: TGCGCCAGCAGCCAGAACTTAGCGGGGGGTTATGAGCAGTTCTTC

D gene: TRBD1
V gene: TRBV6-5
J gene: TRBJ1-2
clone size: .
CDR3 protein: CASSYPPGTGGGYGYTF
CDR3 DNA: TGTGCCAGCAGTTACCCGCCGGGGACAGGGGGAGGCTATGGCTACACCTTC

D gene: .
V gene: TRBV5-1
J gene: TRBJ1-5
clone size: few
CDR3 protein: CASSLDGRRMDSNQPQHF
CDR3 DNA: TGCGCCAGCAGCTTGGATGGTAGACGGATGGATAGCAATCAGCCCCAGCATTTT

D gene: .
V gene: TRBV5-1
J gene: TRBJ2-1
clone size: many
CDR3 protein: CASSLWVRDHSYNEQFF
CDR3 DNA: TGCGCCAGCAGCTTGTGGGTGCGGGACCACTCCTACAATGAGCAGTTCTTC

D gene: .
V gene: TRBV12-3/TRBV12-4
J gene: TRBJ2-2
clone size: few
CDR3 protein: CASMWGAISTGELFF
CDR3 DNA: TGTGCCAGCATGTGGGGGGCCATTAGCACCGGGGAGCTGTTTTTT

D gene: .
V gene: TRBV7-9
J gene: TRBJ2-5
clone size: few
CDR3 protein: CASSPKGLEETQYF
CDR3 DNA: TGTGCCAGCAGCCCTAAGGGGCTAGAGGAGACCCAGTACTTC

D gene: TRBD2
V gene: TRBV24-1
J gene: TRBJ2-1
clone size: .
CDR3 protein: CATSEPGTSGPNNEQFF
CDR3 DNA: TGTGCCACCAGTGAGCCCGGGACTAGCGGGCCGAACAATGAGCAGTTCTTC